This T cell receptor (beta chain) came from a study of T cell responses to AZD1222 COVID-19 vaccine. This clone was seen only a few times. The target antigen is unknown. V lost 1 base, J lost 1 base, and 9 bases lay in between. CDR1 MGHRA and CDR2 YSYEKL come from the germline V gene. The CDR3 covers 15 residues. The protocol was immunoSEQ multiplex PCR, while the TCRdb copy is restricted to in-frame clones and leaves out a portion. The sample lists approximately 130,000 clones, 80% to 90% occurring once. General study findings and limits: White British donors predominated, females outnumbered males, and clonal diversity was possibly underestimated. Reportedly, nearly half the spike-specific TCRs target unmutated variant regions. The span of vaccine-associated CD4 TCRs extended across spike, with dominance at 160-218 and 743-854. Scientists sampled the repertoires only once the peak T cell response had passed.

The clonotype comes from an adult who received the AZD1222 COVID-19 vaccine. The rearrangement links TRBV4-1 to TRBJ2-3; the D is unclear. The sequences come from peripheral blood, collected 28 days after the second AZD1222 dose. CDR3 residues: CASSQASARTDTQYF. In nucleotides, the CDR3 is TGCGCCAGCAGCCAAGCGAGCGCACGCACAGATACGCAGTATTTT.